This T cell receptor beta chain was observed in a study of blood T cell repertoires in COVID-19. Turning to the study itself: Material from acute and convalescent COVID-19 was sourced from the United States, Italy and Spain.

In the study's own analysis: Estimation of nucleated cell counts was performed using reference gene primer amplification. Produced via immunoSEQ multiplex PCR; TCRdb's table is partial and in-frame only. The DNA was the basis for D and trimming; V, J and clone size are from that table. The table records approximately 21,000 clones, 86% of them present only once. Sequenced input: peripheral blood. This receptor was obtained from a woman older than 75 with active or convalescent COVID-19.

The CDR3 sequence is CASSLQGRYNEQFF. In DNA, the CDR3 is TGTGCCAGCAGCTTACAGGGTCGCTACAATGAGCAGTTCTTC. The rearrangement links TRBV11-2 to TRBJ2-1, with D possibly being TRBD1 (5 bases). The V gene lost 2 bases and the J gene lost 3 bases, with 8 bases spanning the gap. This CDR3 contains 14 residues. Per the germline V gene, CDR1 is SGHAT and CDR2 is FQNNGV. Variable domain in full (rest from reference TRBV11-2 and TRBJ2-1): EAGVAQSPRYKIIEKRQSVAFWCNPISGHATLYWYQQILGQGPKLLIQFQNNGVVDDSQLPKDRFSAERLKGVDSTLKIQPAKLEDSAVYLCASSLQGRYNEQFFGPGTRLTVL.